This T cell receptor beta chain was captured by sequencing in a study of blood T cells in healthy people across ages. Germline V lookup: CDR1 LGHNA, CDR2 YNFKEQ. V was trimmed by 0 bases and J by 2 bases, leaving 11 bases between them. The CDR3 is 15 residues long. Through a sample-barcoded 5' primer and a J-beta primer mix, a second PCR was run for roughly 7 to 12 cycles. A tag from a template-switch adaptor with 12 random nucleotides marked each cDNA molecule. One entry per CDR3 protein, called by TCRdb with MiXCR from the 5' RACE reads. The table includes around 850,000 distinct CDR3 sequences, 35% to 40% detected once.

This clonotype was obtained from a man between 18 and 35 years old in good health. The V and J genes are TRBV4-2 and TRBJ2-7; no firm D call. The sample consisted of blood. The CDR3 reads CASSQDLSGTYEQYF. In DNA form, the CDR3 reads TGTGCCAGCAGCCAAGATCTGTCTGGGACCTACGAGCAGTACTTC.